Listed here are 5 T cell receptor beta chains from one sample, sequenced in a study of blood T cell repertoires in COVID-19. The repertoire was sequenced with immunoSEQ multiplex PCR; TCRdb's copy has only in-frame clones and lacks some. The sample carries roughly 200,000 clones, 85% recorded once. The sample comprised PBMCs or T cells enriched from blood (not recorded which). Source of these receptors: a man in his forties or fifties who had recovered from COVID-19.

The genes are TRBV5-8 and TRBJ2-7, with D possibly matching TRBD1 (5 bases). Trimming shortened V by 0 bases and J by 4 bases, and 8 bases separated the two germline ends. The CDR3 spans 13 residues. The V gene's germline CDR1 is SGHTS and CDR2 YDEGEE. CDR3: CASSLDRNYEQYF. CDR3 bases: TGTGCCAGCAGCTTGGACAGGAATTACGAGCAGTACTTC.

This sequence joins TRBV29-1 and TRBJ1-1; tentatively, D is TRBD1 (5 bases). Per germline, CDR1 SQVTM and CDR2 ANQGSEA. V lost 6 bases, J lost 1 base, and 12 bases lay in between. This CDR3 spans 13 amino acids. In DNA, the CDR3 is TGCAGCGTGATGACAGCCCAGAACACTGAAGCTTTCTTT. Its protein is CSVMTAQNTEAFF.

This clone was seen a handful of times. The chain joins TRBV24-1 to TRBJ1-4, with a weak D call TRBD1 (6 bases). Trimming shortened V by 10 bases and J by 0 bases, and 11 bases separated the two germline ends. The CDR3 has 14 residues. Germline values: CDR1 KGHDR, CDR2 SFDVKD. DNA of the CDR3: TGTGCCACGGTGAGGGGGACAACTAATGAAAAACTGTTTTTT. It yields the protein CATVRGTTNEKLFF.

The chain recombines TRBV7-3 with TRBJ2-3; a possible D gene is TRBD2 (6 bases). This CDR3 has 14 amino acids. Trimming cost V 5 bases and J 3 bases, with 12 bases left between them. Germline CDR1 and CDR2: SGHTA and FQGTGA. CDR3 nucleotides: TGTGCCAGCAGCCCCGGGAGTGGAACAGATACGCAGTATTTT. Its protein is CASSPGSGTDTQYF.

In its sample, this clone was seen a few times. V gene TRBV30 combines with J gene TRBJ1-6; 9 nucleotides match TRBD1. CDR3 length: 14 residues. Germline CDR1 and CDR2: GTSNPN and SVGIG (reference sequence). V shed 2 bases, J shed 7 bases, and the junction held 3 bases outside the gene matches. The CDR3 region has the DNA TGTGCCTGGAGTCAAGACAGGGGGAATTCACCCCTCCACTTT. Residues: CAWSQDRGNSPLHF. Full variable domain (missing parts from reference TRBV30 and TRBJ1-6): SQTIHQWPATLVQPVGSPLSLECTVEGTSNPNLYWYRQAAGRGLQLLFYSVGIGQISSEVPQNLSASRPQDRQFILSSKKLLLSDSGFYLCAWSQDRGNSPLHFGNGTRLTVT.